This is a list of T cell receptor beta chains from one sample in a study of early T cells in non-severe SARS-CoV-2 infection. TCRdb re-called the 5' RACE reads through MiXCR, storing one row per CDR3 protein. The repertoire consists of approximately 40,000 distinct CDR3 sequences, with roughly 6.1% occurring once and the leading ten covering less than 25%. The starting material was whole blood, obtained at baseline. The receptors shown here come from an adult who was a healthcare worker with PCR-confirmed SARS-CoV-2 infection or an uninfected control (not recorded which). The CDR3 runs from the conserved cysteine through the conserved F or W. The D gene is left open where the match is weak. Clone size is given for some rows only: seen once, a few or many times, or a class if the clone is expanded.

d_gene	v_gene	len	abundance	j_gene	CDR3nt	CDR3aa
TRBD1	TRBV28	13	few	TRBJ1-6	TGTGCCAGCCTCAGGGGACAGGGTTCACCCCTCCACTTT	CASLRGQGSPLHF
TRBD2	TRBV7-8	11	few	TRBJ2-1	TGTGCCAGCAAACGGGGGGATGAGCAGTTCTTC	CASKRGDEQFF
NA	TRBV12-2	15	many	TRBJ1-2	TGTGCAAGTCGCTTTCACCATATGGGGGGCTATGGCTACACCTTC	CASRFHHMGGYGYTF
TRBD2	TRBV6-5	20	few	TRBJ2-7	TGTGCCAGCAGTTACGTACAAGCCTTAAGAACTAGCGGCGATTTTGGCGAGCAGTACTTC	CASSYVQALRTSGDFGEQYF
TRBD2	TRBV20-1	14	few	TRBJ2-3	TGCAGTGCTACCCCAGCGGGAAGCACAGATACGCAGTATTTT	CSATPAGSTDTQYF
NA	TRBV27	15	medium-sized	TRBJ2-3	TGTGCCAGCAGTCCCATAATGTCCGGCACAGATACGCAGTATTTT	CASSPIMSGTDTQYF
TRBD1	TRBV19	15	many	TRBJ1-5	TGTGCCAGTAGCCTGACAGGGGTAAGCAATCAGCCCCAGCATTTT	CASSLTGVSNQPQHF
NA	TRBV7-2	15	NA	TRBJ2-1	TGTGCCAGCAGCTTAGGCTCCCAGGGTCCCACGGAGCAGTTCTTC	CASSLGSQGPTEQFF
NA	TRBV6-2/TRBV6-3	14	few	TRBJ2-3	TGTGCCAGCAGTTACGGACAGACCACAGATACGCAGTATTTT	CASSYGQTTDTQYF
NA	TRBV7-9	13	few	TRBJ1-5	TGTGCCAGCAGCTTAGGCAGTTTCTGGCCCCAGCATTTT	CASSLGSFWPQHF
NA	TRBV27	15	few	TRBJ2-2	TGTGCCAGCAGTTTAAGGTCACAGTCCACCGGGGAGCTGTTTTTT	CASSLRSQSTGELFF
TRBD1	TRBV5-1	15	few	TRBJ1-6	TGCGCCAGCAGCTTACGGACAGGGGGAGAGTCACCCCTCCACTTT	CASSLRTGGESPLHF
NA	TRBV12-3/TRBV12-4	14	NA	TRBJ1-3	TGTGCCTGCTTCAGGGATCCGGGAGGAAACACCATATATTTT	CACFRDPGGNTIYF
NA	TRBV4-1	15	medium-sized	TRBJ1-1	TGCGCCAGCAGCCAAAGGGGAGCAATGAACACTGAAGCTTTCTTT	CASSQRGAMNTEAFF
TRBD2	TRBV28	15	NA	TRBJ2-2	TGTGCCAGCAGCCACCCGACTAGCGGGGCCGGGGAGCTGTTTTTT	CASSHPTSGAGELFF
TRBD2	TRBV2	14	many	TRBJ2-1	TGTGCCACCGCACTAGCGGGGGGCTCCAATGAGCAGTTCTTC	CATALAGGSNEQFF
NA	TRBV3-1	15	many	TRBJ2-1	TGTGCCAGCAGCCAAGATGGGGGGCGCGCCAATGAGCAGTTCTTC	CASSQDGGRANEQFF
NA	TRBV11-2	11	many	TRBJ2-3	TGTGCCAGCAGCTCCCCCGTATCGCAGTATTTT	CASSSPVSQYF
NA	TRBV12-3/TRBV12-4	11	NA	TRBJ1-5	TGTGCCAGCACCCTAGGGGGGCCCCAGCATTTT	CASTLGGPQHF
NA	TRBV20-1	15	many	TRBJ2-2	TGCAGTGCTAGAGATAGTGGGGATTCTACCGGGGAGCTGTTTTTT	CSARDSGDSTGELFF
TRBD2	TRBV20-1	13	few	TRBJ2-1	TGCAGTGCTAGAGATTGGACTAGCGGTGAGCAGTTCTTC	CSARDWTSGEQFF
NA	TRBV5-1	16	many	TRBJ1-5	TGCGCCAGCAGCCCCTGGGGATCTGGTAGCAATCAGCCCCAGCATTTT	CASSPWGSGSNQPQHF
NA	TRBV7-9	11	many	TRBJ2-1	TGTGCCAGCAGCCCCGGCGGGCCGGGGTTCTTC	CASSPGGPGFF
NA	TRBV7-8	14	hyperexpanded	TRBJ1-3	TGTGCCAGCAGCGCGCGGACGGCTGGAAACACCATATATTTT	CASSARTAGNTIYF
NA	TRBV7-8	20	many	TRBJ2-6	TGTGCCAGCAGTCAAAGCGGGTTTGTGAGACAAATCTCTGGGGCCAACGTCCTGACTTTC	CASSQSGFVRQISGANVLTF
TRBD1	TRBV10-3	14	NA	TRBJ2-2	TGTGCCACCCGACAGGGGCCGAACACCGGGGAGCTGTTTTTT	CATRQGPNTGELFF
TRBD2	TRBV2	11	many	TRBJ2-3	TGTGCCAGCAAGCGGGGGAATACGCAGTATTTT	CASKRGNTQYF
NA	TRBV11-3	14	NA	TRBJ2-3	TGTGCCAGCAGCTCGGGACTTTACACAGATACGCAGTATTTT	CASSSGLYTDTQYF
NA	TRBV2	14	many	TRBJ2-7	TGTGCCAGCAGAGGGCAATCAGAGGGTTCCGAGCAGTACTTC	CASRGQSEGSEQYF
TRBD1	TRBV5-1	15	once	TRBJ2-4	TGCGCCAGCAGCATACAGGGACAGGGAAAGGACATTCAGTACTTC	CASSIQGQGKDIQYF
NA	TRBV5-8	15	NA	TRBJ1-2	TGTGCCAGCAGCGCGGTCGGGACGAATTACTATGGCTACACCTTC	CASSAVGTNYYGYTF
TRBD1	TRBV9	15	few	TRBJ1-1	TGTGCCAGCAACACGGGACAGGGATCGAACACTGAAGCTTTCTTT	CASNTGQGSNTEAFF
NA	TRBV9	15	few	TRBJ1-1	TGTGCCAGCAGCGTAGGGAGGACAATAAGAACTGAAGCTTTCTTT	CASSVGRTIRTEAFF
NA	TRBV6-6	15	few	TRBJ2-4	TGTGCCAGCAGTTACGGGCGTTCTACCAAAAACATTCAGTACTTC	CASSYGRSTKNIQYF
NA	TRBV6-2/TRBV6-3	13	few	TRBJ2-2	TGTGCCAGCAACGAACAGGGAACCGGGGAGCTGTTTTTT	CASNEQGTGELFF
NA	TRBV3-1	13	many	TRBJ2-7	TGTGCCAGCAGCCCTACTAGTTTAGGCGAGCAGTACTTC	CASSPTSLGEQYF
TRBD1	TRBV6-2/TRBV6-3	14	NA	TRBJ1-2	TGTGCCAGCAGAGACGACAGGGCGAGAAGTGGCTACACCTTC	CASRDDRARSGYTF
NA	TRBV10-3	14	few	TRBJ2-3	TGTGCCATCAGTGAAGGCGGCCGCACAGATACGCAGTATTTT	CAISEGGRTDTQYF
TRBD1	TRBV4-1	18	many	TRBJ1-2	TGCGCCAGCAGCCTAGAGTGGGGGACAGTGAGGGTAGACTATGGCTACACCTTC	CASSLEWGTVRVDYGYTF
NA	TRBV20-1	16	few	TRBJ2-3	TGCAGTGCTAGTATCCGGCGGGACCGGGTAACAGATACGCAGTATTTT	CSASIRRDRVTDTQYF
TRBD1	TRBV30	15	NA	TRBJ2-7	TGTGCCTGGGGGGACAGGGGAAAAGGGACCTACGAGCAGTACTTC	CAWGDRGKGTYEQYF
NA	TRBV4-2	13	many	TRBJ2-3	TGTGCCAGCAGCTCCTCTCCCGCAGATACGCAGTATTTT	CASSSSPADTQYF
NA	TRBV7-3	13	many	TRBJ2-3	TGTGCCAGCAGCTTAACTGTTGGAGATACGCAGTATTTT	CASSLTVGDTQYF
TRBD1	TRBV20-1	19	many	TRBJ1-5	TGCAGTGCTAGCCACGGGACAGGGGGCACGGGTCCCCCCGGTCAGCCCCAGCATTTT	CSASHGTGGTGPPGQPQHF
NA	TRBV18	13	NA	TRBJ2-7	TGTGCCAGCTCACCACTCGCCTTGTGGGAGCAGTACTTC	CASSPLALWEQYF
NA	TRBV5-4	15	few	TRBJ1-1	TGTGCCAGCAGCCCTGAGGGGGGGCATAGGACTGAAGCTTTCTTT	CASSPEGGHRTEAFF
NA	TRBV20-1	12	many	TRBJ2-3	TGCAGTGCTAGAGTTGGGACAGATACGCAGTATTTT	CSARVGTDTQYF
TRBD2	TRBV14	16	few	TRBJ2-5	TGTGCCAGCAGCCGAGGACTAGCGGGACCTCAAGAGACCCAGTACTTC	CASSRGLAGPQETQYF
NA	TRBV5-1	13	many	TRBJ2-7	TGCGCCAGCAGCGAGGGCAGCTCCTACGAGCAGTACTTC	CASSEGSSYEQYF